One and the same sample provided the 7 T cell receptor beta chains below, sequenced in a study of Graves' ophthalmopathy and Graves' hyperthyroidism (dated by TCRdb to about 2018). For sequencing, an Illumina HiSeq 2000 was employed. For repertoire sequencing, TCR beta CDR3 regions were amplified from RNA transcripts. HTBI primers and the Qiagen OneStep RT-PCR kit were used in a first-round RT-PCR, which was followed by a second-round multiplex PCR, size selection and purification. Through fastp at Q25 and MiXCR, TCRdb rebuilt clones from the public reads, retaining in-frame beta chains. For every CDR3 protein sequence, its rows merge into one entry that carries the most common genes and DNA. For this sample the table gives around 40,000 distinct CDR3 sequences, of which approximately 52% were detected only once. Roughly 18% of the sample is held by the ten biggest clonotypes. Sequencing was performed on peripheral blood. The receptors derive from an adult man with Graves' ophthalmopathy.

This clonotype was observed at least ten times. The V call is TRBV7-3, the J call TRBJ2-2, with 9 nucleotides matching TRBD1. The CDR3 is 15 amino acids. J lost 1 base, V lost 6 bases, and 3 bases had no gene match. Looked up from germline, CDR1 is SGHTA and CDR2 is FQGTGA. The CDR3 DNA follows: TGTGCCAGCAGACCGACAGGGGGGAACACCGGGGAGCTGTTTTTT. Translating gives CASRPTGGNTGELFF.

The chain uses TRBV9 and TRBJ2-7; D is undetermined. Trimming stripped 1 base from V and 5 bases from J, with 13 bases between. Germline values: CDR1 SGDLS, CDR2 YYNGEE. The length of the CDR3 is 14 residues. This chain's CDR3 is CASSVFSGEDEQYF. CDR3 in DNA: TGTGCCAGCAGCGTATTTTCTGGGGAAGACGAGCAGTACTTC.

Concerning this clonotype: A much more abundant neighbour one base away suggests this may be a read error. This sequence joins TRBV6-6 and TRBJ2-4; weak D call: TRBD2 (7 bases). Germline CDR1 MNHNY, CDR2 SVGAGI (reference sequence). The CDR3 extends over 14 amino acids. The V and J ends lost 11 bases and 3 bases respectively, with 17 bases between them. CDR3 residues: CAGWGGVGKNIQYF. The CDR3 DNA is TGTGCCGGGTGGGGGGGCGTGGGCAAAAACATTCAGTACTTC.

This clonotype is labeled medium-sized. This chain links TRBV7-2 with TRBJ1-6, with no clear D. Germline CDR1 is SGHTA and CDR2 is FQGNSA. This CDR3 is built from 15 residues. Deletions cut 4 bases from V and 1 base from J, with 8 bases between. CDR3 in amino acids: CASSSGESYNSPLHF. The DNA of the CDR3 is TGTGCCAGCAGCTCTGGAGAGTCCTATAATTCACCCCTCCACTTT.

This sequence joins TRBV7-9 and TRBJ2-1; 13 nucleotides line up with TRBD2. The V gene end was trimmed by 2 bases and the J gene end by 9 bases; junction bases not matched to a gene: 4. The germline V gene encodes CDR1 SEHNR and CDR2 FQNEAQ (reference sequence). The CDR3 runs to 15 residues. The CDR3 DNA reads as TGTGCCAGCAGCTTACGGACTAGCGGGAGTGGTGAGCAGTTCTTC. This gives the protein CASSLRTSGSGEQFF.

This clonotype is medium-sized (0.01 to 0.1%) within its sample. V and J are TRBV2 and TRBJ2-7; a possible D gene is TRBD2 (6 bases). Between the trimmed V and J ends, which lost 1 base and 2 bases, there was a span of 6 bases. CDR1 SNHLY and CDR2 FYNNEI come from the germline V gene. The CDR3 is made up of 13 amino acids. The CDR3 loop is CASSEGGAYEQYV. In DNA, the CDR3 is TGTGCCAGCAGTGAAGGGGGGGCCTACGAGCAGTACGTC.

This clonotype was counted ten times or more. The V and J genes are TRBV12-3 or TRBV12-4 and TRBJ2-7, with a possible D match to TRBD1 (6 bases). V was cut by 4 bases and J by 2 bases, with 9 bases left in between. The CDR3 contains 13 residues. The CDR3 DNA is TGTGCCAGCAGTTACCGACAGGCCTACGAGCAGTACTTC. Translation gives CASSYRQAYEQYF.